This T cell receptor beta chain is drawn from a study of blood T cell repertoires in COVID-19. The assay was immunoSEQ multiplex PCR, and TCRdb's table has in-frame clones only and misses some. The profile shows over 100,000 clones, 80% to 85% of them singletons. This clone came up once. The CDR3 is made up of 15 amino acids. Germline assignment: CDR1 MNHEY and CDR2 SVGEGT. The V segment lost 5 bases and the J segment 0 bases; nucleotides outside the gene matches: 4. The chain carries TRBV6-2 or TRBV6-3 and TRBJ1-3, with 7 bases matching TRBD1. Sequences were obtained from peripheral blood. This TCR derives from a woman in her seventies with acute or convalescent COVID-19. CDR3 sequence reads: CASSPTGTSGNTIYF. The CDR3, as DNA: TGTGCCAGCAGTCCGACAGGGACCTCTGGAAACACCATATATTTT.